Listed below are T cell receptor beta chains from one sample, sequenced in a study of T-cell reconstitution after alpha-beta-depleted transplantation in children. MiXCR, applied by TCRdb to the PCR reads, yields one record per CDR3 protein. This sample carries a few hundred thousand distinct CDR3 sequences, about 11% of them seen once, and the ten largest clones take 5% to 6.5%. Sequenced here: PBMCs from the stem cell graft donor, sampled from the stem cell graft. Receptor source: a human donor who donated a stem cell graft to a child with acute myeloid leukemia. The conserved cysteine and the conserved F or W are not part of the CDR3 here.

V: TRBV7-8
CDR3: ASSDWGTGVYYEQY

V: TRBV6-5
CDR3: ASSSGLAEINEQF

V: TRBV10-1
CDR3: ASSGPGEETQY

V: TRBV12-3/TRBV12-4
CDR3: ASRGFSGNTIY

V: TRBV20-1
CDR3: SARGAGGETQY

V: TRBV12-3/TRBV12-4
CDR3: ASSPGNTEAF

V: TRBV20-1
CDR3: SARGDTGELF

V: TRBV9
CDR3: ASSVDSWGNEQF

V: TRBV6-1
CDR3: ASSEASGSNEQF

V: TRBV25-1
CDR3: ASSDSGPSTSTDTQY

V: TRBV29-1
CDR3: SVEPIEPGQSSYEQY

V: TRBV6-4
CDR3: ASSLAGEKYNEQF

V: TRBV7-2
CDR3: ASSLVLAVRNNEQF

V: TRBV6-5
CDR3: ASSYSAGRHRNEKLF

V: TRBV6-1
CDR3: ASTTTTGEANYGYT

V: TRBV20-1
CDR3: SASSGQGGTEAF

V: TRBV11-3
CDR3: ASSLKGFGNTQY

V: TRBV12-3/TRBV12-4
CDR3: ASSLKRGSQPQH

V: TRBV6-5
CDR3: ASSFDDYEQY

V: TRBV27
CDR3: ASSLMPQGNQPQH

V: TRBV5-1
CDR3: ASSFNSPAQGQGETQY

V: TRBV15
CDR3: ATSRERQGNLADTEAF

V: TRBV29-1
CDR3: SVGGTSSSYEQY

V: TRBV27
CDR3: ASSLVGQGAREQF

V: TRBV11-1
CDR3: ASSAQSYEQY

V: TRBV10-1
CDR3: ASQQGGSTEAF

V: TRBV19
CDR3: ASSQSPETQY

V: TRBV5-5
CDR3: ASSPRDLDRVVQTQY

V: TRBV9
CDR3: ASSGADGPAYEQY

V: TRBV27
CDR3: ASSLSSGTYGYT

V: TRBV4-2
CDR3: ASSWGEKLF

V: TRBV11-1
CDR3: ASSKYGTVGEAF

V: TRBV11-2
CDR3: ASSLAGDGELF

V: TRBV7-3
CDR3: ASSLTPSGIYTGELF

V: TRBV10-3
CDR3: AVGGTGPEEKLF

V: TRBV6-1
CDR3: ASTLGTGGVGTDTQY

V: TRBV12-3/TRBV12-4
CDR3: ASSLYAPESNQPQH

V: TRBV7-2
CDR3: ASSLGSGTGRRGYT

V: TRBV6-9
CDR3: ASSYRAGEADTQY

V: TRBV6-1
CDR3: ASSRVTGVKNEQY

V: TRBV9
CDR3: ASSALAGGAYEQY

V: TRBV5-1
CDR3: ASSLARGPTEAF

V: TRBV10-3
CDR3: AISESLLPNEQF

V: TRBV20-1
CDR3: CARALASGVPDTQY

V: TRBV7-7
CDR3: ASSLGSVGRATQY

V: TRBV11-2
CDR3: ASSSYIGTGISQETQY